Shown below are 16 T cell receptor beta chains from a single sample sequenced in a study of shared T cell receptors in the human thymus. This table comes from immunoSEQ multiplex PCR, and its TCRdb copy is limited to in-frame clones, with some not included. The data contain 540,000 or so clones, 75% to 85% of them singletons. These records were also assigned to another study, of human thymus T cells.

The sequenced material came from thymocytes. The receptors shown here come from a boy younger than two with a congenital heart defect.

The rearrangement joins TRBV29-1 to TRBJ2-7; 7 bases agree with TRBD2. The junction had 13 bases not matched to a gene; V was cut back by 5 bases and J by 3 bases. From germline, CDR1 is SQVTM and CDR2 ANQGSEA. There are 15 residues in the CDR3. The DNA of the CDR3 is TGCAGCGTTAGTGGGGGGAGGGCCTCCCTCTACGAGCAGTACTTC. Protein sequence: CSVSGGRASLYEQYF.

The chain couples TRBV5-1 to TRBJ2-6; D gene unclear. V lost 0 bases and J lost 0, with 10 bases in between. Germline CDR1 and CDR2: SGHRS and YFSETQ. This CDR3 spans 17 amino acids. The CDR3 DNA follows: TGCGCCAGCAGCTTGGGTCCAGTCTTCTCTGGGGCCAACGTCCTGACTTTC. Translated: CASSLGPVFSGANVLTF.

This chain links TRBV28 with TRBJ1-4; 12 positions match TRBD1. This CDR3 contains 18 residues. Per the germline V gene, CDR1 is MDHEN and CDR2 is SYDVKM. With 6 bases clipped from V and 4 bases from J, the junction kept 12 bases outside the gene matches. CDR3 sequence: CASRGGQGAQVGNEKLFF. Here the CDR3 DNA reads TGTGCCAGCAGGGGGGGACAGGGGGCGCAGGTCGGTAATGAAAAACTGTTTTTT. Using reference TRBV28 and TRBJ1-4 for the parts outside the CDR3, the full variable domain is DVKVTQSSRYLVKRTGEKVFLECVQDMDHENMFWYRQDPGLGLRLIYFSYDVKMKEKGDIPEGYSVSREKKERFSLILESASTNQTSMYLCASRGGQGAQVGNEKLFFGSGTQLSVL.

This clone came up a few times. V and J are TRBV29-1 and TRBJ1-4, with 7 bases aligning to TRBD1. Germline assignment: CDR1 SQVTM and CDR2 ANQGSEA. V shed 6 bases, J shed 3 bases, and the junction held 10 bases outside the gene matches. This CDR3 region has 15 residues. The CDR3 sequence is CSVAAEGAANEKLFF. CDR3 coding DNA: TGCAGCGTCGCCGCGGAGGGGGCGGCTAATGAAAAACTGTTTTTT. The full variable domain, rest sourced from reference TRBV29-1 and TRBJ1-4, is SAVISQKPSRDICQRGTSLTIQCQVDSQVTMMFWYRQQPGQSLTLIATANQGSEATYESGFVIDKFPISRPNLTFSTLTVSNMSPEDSSIYLCSVAAEGAANEKLFFGSGTQLSVL.

This clone was seen a few times. The rearrangement uses TRBV4-3 and TRBJ1-1; D is perhaps TRBD1 (6 bases). Germline V CDR1 and CDR2: LGHNA, YSLEER. The CDR3 totals 15 residues. Trimming cost V 8 bases and J 1 base, with 17 bases left between them. CDR3 loop: CASSWTVPTNTEAFF. The DNA of the CDR3 is TGCGCCAGCTCATGGACAGTCCCAACGAACACTGAAGCTTTCTTT.

The J gene is TRBJ2-7, the V gene TRBV4-2; TRBD2 aligns across 10 bases. Trimming took 4 bases from V and 4 from J; bases not matched to a gene: 7. The CDR3 runs 15 residues. Germline assignment: CDR1 LGHNA and CDR2 YNFKEQ. The CDR3 is CASSPRTSGNYEQYF. The CDR3 bases are TGTGCCAGCAGCCCTCGGACTAGCGGCAATTACGAGCAGTACTTC.

This clone was counted a single time. The chain is built from TRBV5-1 and TRBJ1-2, with a possible D match to TRBD1 (5 bases). There are 12 residues in the CDR3. Germline V CDR1 and CDR2: SGHRS, YFSETQ. Between the trimmed V and J ends, which lost 0 bases and 8 bases, there was a span of 8 bases. The CDR3 loop reads CASSLGGGGYTF. The CDR3 coding sequence is TGCGCCAGCAGCTTGGGGGGCGGCGGCTACACCTTC.

The CDR3 nucleotides read TGCGCCAGCAGCCTAAGTCGGGACAGGGAGAAGGGGGCTAAAAACATTCAGTACTTC. Protein: CASSLSRDREKGAKNIQYF. The chain joins TRBV4-3 to TRBJ2-4, with TRBD1 identical over 9 bases. CDR1 is LGHNA, CDR2 YSLEER, per germline. V was pared by 4 bases and J by 4 bases, with 17 bases of the junction left unmatched. CDR3 length: 19 amino acids.

This chain joins TRBV4-2 and TRBJ2-5; 9 bases map to TRBD1. The better agreement between TRBJ2-7 and the DNA end casts doubt on the J call. The CDR3 runs 15 residues. CDR1 is LGHNA, CDR2 YNFKEQ, per germline. CDR3 DNA: TGTGCCAGCAGCCAGAAGACAGGGGGCTCCTACGAGCAGTACTTC. This encodes CASSQKTGGSYEQYF.

The chain couples TRBV19 to TRBJ2-5; D unclear. V lost 5 bases to trimming and J lost 3 bases, with 4 bases between them. CDR3 length equals 11 residues. Germline-derived CDR1 and CDR2 are LNHDA and SQIVND (reference sequence). The CDR3 sequence: CASSREETQYF. CDR3 nucleotides: TGTGCCAGTAGTCGAGAAGAGACCCAGTACTTC.

A few counts support this clone. The CDR3 loop is CASETLLGPGQGDYGYTF. DNA for the CDR3: TGTGCTAGTGAAACCCTGCTTGGACCGGGACAGGGAGACTATGGCTACACCTTC. The chain couples TRBV12-5 to TRBJ1-2, with TRBD1 matching over 9 bases. The CDR3 runs to 18 residues. The V gene's germline CDR1 is LGHNT and CDR2 FRNRAP. V was clipped by 7 bases and J by 3 bases; unmatched bases: 18.

J is TRBJ1-1 and V is TRBV11-2, with a possible D match to TRBD1 (5 bases). The CDR3 runs 15 residues. Trimming took off 5 bases at V and 2 bases at J, with 15 bases between the two ends. The V gene's germline CDR1 is SGHAT and CDR2 FQNNGV. In nucleotides, the CDR3 is TGTGCCAGCAGCCCCGGACCAGGGCATAACACTGAAGCTTTCTTT. This encodes CASSPGPGHNTEAFF.

Only a few counts were recorded for this clone. This chain connects TRBV4-3 to TRBJ2-7; D gene ambiguous. Germline CDR1 and CDR2: LGHNA and YSLEER. Trimming took 4 bases from V and 0 from J, leaving 16 bases between them. The CDR3 sequence is 16 residues long. The CDR3 is CASSRSWRPSSYEQYF. DNA of the CDR3: TGCGCCAGCAGCCGCTCTTGGCGGCCGAGCTCCTACGAGCAGTACTTC.

This chain uses TRBV5-6 with TRBJ2-7; 7 positions agree with TRBD1. The trim removed 2 bases at V and 8 bases at J, leaving 4 bases unmatched. Germline lookup yields CDR1 SGHDT and CDR2 YYEEEE. This CDR3 is built from 12 residues. The CDR3 loop reads CASSFEGAQQYF. As DNA, the CDR3 is TGTGCCAGCAGCTTTGAGGGGGCGCAGCAGTACTTC. Full variable domain (rest looked up from reference TRBV5-6 and TRBJ2-7): DAGVTQSPTHLIKTRGQQVTLRCSPKSGHDTVSWYQQALGQGPQFIFQYYEEEERQRGNFPDRFSGHQFPNYSSELNVNALLLGDSALYLCASSFEGAQQYFGPGTRLTVT.

This chain uses TRBV4-3 with TRBJ1-5, with 8 bases matching TRBD1. The CDR3 runs 15 residues. V lost 0 bases, J lost 6 bases, and 4 bases stayed unmatched. Germline assignment: CDR1 LGHNA and CDR2 YSLEER. The CDR3 coding sequence is TGCGCCAGCAGCCAAGATTTTACAGGGGGTCAGCCCCAGCATTTT. It translates to CASSQDFTGGQPQHF.

This rearrangement joins TRBV30 to TRBJ2-2; TRBD2 matches at 9 bases. V was clipped by 6 bases and J by 6 bases; unmatched bases: 11. Per the germline V gene, CDR1 is GTSNPN and CDR2 is SVGIG (reference sequence). The CDR3 covers 15 residues. This CDR3 is CACRPKREDAGELFF. The CDR3 DNA follows: TGTGCCTGCCGCCCCAAGCGGGAGGACGCCGGGGAGCTGTTTTTT.